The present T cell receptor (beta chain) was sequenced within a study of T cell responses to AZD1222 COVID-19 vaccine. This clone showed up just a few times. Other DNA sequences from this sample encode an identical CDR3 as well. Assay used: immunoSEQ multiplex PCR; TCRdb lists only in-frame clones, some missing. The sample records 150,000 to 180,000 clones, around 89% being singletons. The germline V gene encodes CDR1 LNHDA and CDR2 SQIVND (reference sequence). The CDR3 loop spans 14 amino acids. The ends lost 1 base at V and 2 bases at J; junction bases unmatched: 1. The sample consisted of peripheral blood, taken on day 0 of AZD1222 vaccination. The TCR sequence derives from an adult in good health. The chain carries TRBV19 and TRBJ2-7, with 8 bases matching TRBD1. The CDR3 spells CASSIGDRPYEQYF. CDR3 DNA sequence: TGTGCCAGTAGTATAGGGGACAGGCCCTACGAGCAGTACTTC.